This TCR beta chain was recovered during a study of early T cells in non-severe SARS-CoV-2 infection. Study context: With bulk RNA from unsorted whole blood as input, sequencing yielded unpaired chains. Study outcomes and limitations: VDJdb matches were skewed toward anti-spike CD8 T cell responses.

This clonotype was counted many times. Its antigen is undetermined. Deletions cut 7 bases from V and 1 base from J, with 18 bases between. The V gene's germline CDR1 is MNHEY and CDR2 SVGAGI. The CDR3 totals 16 residues. cDNA molecules, individually, were tagged with unique molecular identifiers. In TCRdb, the 5' RACE reads were re-called with MiXCR into one record per CDR3 protein. This sample has 40,000 to 55,000 distinct CDR3 sequences, with 6% to 7% found just once. Material: whole blood, obtained at baseline. The chain carries TRBV6-5 and TRBJ2-3; D might be TRBD2 (6 bases). This TCR was recovered from an adult who was a healthcare worker with PCR-confirmed SARS-CoV-2 infection or an uninfected control (not recorded which). As DNA, the CDR3 is TGTGCCAGCACCCCAGACGCGGGAAGGGGCACAGATACGCAGTATTTT. Its protein is CASTPDAGRGTDTQYF.